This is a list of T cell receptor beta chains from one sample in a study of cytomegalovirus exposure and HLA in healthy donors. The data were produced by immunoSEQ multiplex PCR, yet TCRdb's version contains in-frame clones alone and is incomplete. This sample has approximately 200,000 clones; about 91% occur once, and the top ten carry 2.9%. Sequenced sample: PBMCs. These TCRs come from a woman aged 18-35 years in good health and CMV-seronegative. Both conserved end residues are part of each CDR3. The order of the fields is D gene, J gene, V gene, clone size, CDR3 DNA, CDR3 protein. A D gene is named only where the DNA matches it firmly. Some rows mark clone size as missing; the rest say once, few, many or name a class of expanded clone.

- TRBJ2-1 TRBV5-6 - TGTGCCAGCAGCTTGGGGCGGGGCTACTCCTACAATGAGCAGTTCTTC CASSLGRGYSYNEQFF
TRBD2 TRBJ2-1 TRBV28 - TGTGCCAGCAGTTTAGCGGGGGAGGCGGTCAATGAGCAGTTCTTC CASSLAGEAVNEQFF
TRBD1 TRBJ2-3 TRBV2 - TGTGCCAGCAGTGATGCGACAGGGGGCCCCGATACGCAGTATTTT CASSDATGGPDTQYF
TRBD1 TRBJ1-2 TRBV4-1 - TGCGCCAGCAGCCAAGTCAGGCAAACAGGGGAGAAGGCGCGGGGCTACACCTTC CASSQVRQTGEKARGYTF
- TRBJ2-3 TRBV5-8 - TGTGCCAGCAGCTCGTATACGCAGTATTTT CASSSYTQYF
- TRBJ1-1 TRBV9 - TGTGCCAGCAGCCCTTACCGAGACAGGAACACTGAAGCTTTCTTT CASSPYRDRNTEAFF
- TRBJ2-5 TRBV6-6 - TGTGCCAGCAGCGGGGCGACAGGCCAGGGGACCCAGTACTTC CASSGATGQGTQYF
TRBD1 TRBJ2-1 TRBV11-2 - TGTGCCAGCAGCTTAGTCGGACAGGGTGACAATGAGCAGTTCTTC CASSLVGQGDNEQFF
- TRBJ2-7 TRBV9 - TGTGCCAGCAGCGTCTCCGGGAGCGTAGACGAGCAGTACTTC CASSVSGSVDEQYF
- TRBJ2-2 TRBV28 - TGTGCCAGCAGTACCAGATGGTTGGACACCGGGGAGCTGTTTTTT CASSTRWLDTGELFF
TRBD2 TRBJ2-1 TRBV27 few TGTGCCAGCAGTATCGACTCAAGCGGGAGGGGTTACAATGAGCAGTTCTTC CASSIDSSGRGYNEQFF
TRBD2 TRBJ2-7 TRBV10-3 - TGTGCCATCTTCAGCGGGGCCCACGAGCAGTACTTC CAIFSGAHEQYF